The 27 T cell receptor beta chains given below trace back to one sample, sequenced in a study of T cells after yellow fever vaccination. Each CDR3 protein gets one entry after TCRdb re-called the 5' RACE reads with MiXCR. Among about 340,000 distinct CDR3 sequences, around an eighth were seen once, and the ten largest hold about 3%. The input for sequencing was CD4+ T cells sorted from PBMCs, taken 15 days after the yellow fever booster vaccination. The receptors originated from a young man who received the YFV17D yellow fever vaccine.

This clonotype was found a few times. The chain links TRBV5-6 to TRBJ1-2, with 7 bases aligning to TRBD1. CDR1 is SGHDT and CDR2 is YYEEEE in the germline V gene. This CDR3 has 14 amino acids. Trimming removed 1 base from V and 9 bases from J; junction bases left unmatched: 9. DNA of the CDR3: TGTGCCAGCAGCTTGACCGGGACAGTCATCCGCTACACCTTC. This codes for CASSLTGTVIRYTF.

The chain joins TRBV6-5 to TRBJ2-1; 8 bases agree with TRBD1. Per the germline V gene, CDR1 is MNHEY and CDR2 is SVGAGI. V lost 6 bases to trimming and J lost 8 bases; unmatched junction nucleotides: 9. The CDR3 is made up of 14 amino acids. CDR3 nucleotides: TGTGCCAGCAGAAGGACAGGGATCTCCGATGAGCAGTTCTTC. Its protein is CASRRTGISDEQFF.

This clonotype was counted a few times. This chain joins TRBV12-3 or TRBV12-4 and TRBJ1-1, with D hard to call. Trimming took 5 bases from V and 2 from J, leaving 6 bases between them. The CDR3 totals 12 residues. The CDR3 DNA follows: TGTGCCAGCAGTACAATTAACACTGAAGCTTTCTTT. As protein: CASSTINTEAFF.

The chain employs TRBV3-1 and TRBJ1-4; D not certain. Germline V CDR1 and CDR2: LGHDT, YNNKEL (reference sequence). Trimming left V 10 bases short and J 8 bases short, with 8 bases between. The CDR3 consists of 10 residues. The CDR3 sequence: CATGSEKLFF. CDR3 sequence (DNA): TGTGCCACCGGCAGCGAAAAACTGTTTTTT.

V and J are TRBV12-3 or TRBV12-4 and TRBJ2-1, with D unresolved. CDR3 length: 13 amino acids. V lost 8 bases, J lost 4 bases, and 12 bases lay in between. Here the CDR3 reads CASRGTEYNEQFF. CDR3 in DNA: TGTGCCAGCCGCGGTACGGAGTACAATGAGCAGTTCTTC.

The chain uses TRBV7-2 and TRBJ2-5; TRBD1 matches 8 bases. Germline CDR1 is SGHTA and CDR2 is FQGNSA. V lost 5 bases, J lost 5 bases, and 10 bases stayed unmatched. The CDR3 consists of 15 residues. CDR3 coding DNA: TGTGCCAGCAGCGTGGACAGGGCGGCGGCGGAGACCCAGTACTTC. Protein: CASSVDRAAAETQYF.

A word on this clonotype: Germline is not matched at one junction end, which may reflect a read error. The J gene is TRBJ1-1, the V gene TRBV7-9; weak D call: TRBD1 (5 bases). CDR1 is SEHNR and CDR2 is FQNEAQ in the germline V gene (reference sequence). This CDR3 comprises 12 residues. The CDR3 nucleotides are TGTGCCAGCAGCTTCGCGGGGACTGAAGTTTTCTTT. Translated, it gives CASSFAGTEVFF.

The V and J genes are TRBV3-1 and TRBJ1-2, with D uncertain. The CDR3 length is 13 residues. The V end was cut by 2 bases, the J end by 0 bases, with 4 bases between. Germline CDR1 and CDR2: LGHDT and YNNKEL (reference sequence). The CDR3 region has the DNA TGTGCCAGCAGCCAACAAGCTAACTATGGCTACACCTTC. Its translation is CASSQQANYGYTF.

This clonotype showed up just a few times. The J gene is TRBJ2-2, the V gene TRBV20-1; D is perhaps TRBD2 (6 bases). The CDR3 is 16 residues long. Trimming took off 0 bases at V and 1 base at J, with 12 bases between the two ends. Germline values: CDR1 DFQATT, CDR2 SNEGSKA (reference sequence). The CDR3 is CSARDRVAENTGELFF. Written as DNA, the CDR3 is TGCAGTGCTAGAGATCGGGTAGCGGAGAACACCGGGGAGCTGTTTTTT.

This clonotype was counted at least ten times. The chain uses TRBV7-8 and TRBJ2-2; weak D call: TRBD1 (5 bases). This CDR3 is built from 13 residues. V dropped 1 base and J dropped 6 bases, with 6 bases sitting between them. The germline gives CDR1 SGHVS, CDR2 FQNEAQ. The CDR3 loop is CASSLVGPGELFF. In DNA form, the CDR3 reads TGTGCCAGCAGCTTAGTGGGGCCCGGGGAGCTGTTTTTT.

The gene calls are TRBV15 and TRBJ2-7; D remains unclear. The CDR3 totals 14 residues. Deletions cut 0 bases from V and 4 bases from J, with 10 bases between. Germline V gene sequence: CDR1 LNHNV, CDR2 YYDKDF (reference sequence). The CDR3 DNA follows: TGTGCCACCAGCAGAGATCTTACAGCATACGAGCAGTACTTC. It translates to CATSRDLTAYEQYF. Variable domain in full (rest from reference TRBV15 and TRBJ2-7): DAMVIQNPRYQVTQFGKPVTLSCSQTLNHNVMYWYQQKSSQAPKLLFHYYDKDFNNEADTPDNFQSRRPNTSFCFLDIRSPGLGDTAMYLCATSRDLTAYEQYFGPGTRLTVT.

This chain uses TRBV12-3 or TRBV12-4 with TRBJ2-5; TRBD1 aligns across 9 bases. The trim removed 4 bases at V and 5 bases at J, leaving 8 bases unmatched. There are 15 residues in the CDR3. The chain's CDR3 is CASSWGTGRGETQYF. The CDR3 coding sequence is TGTGCCAGCAGTTGGGGGACAGGGAGAGGGGAGACCCAGTACTTC.

This clonotype was detected a few times. V is TRBV2 and J is TRBJ2-7; TRBD1 agrees at 7 bases. With 8 bases clipped from V and 4 bases from J, the junction kept 8 bases outside the gene matches. CDR3 length: 13 amino acids. CDR1 is SNHLY and CDR2 is FYNNEI in the germline V gene. CDR3 loop: CASFSDRKYEQYV. CDR3 DNA sequence: TGTGCCAGCTTTTCGGACAGGAAATACGAGCAGTACGTC.

In this sample, this clonotype turned up a few times. CDR3 DNA sequence: TGTGCCAGCAGCTTAGAGTGGGGGGGCCGAGGTGAGCAGTTCTTC. Translating gives CASSLEWGGRGEQFF. The V and J genes are TRBV7-6 and TRBJ2-1, with D possibly matching TRBD2 (7 bases). V was shortened by 1 base and J by 9 bases, with 16 bases between the two germline ends. Germline CDR1 SGHVS, CDR2 FNYEAQ. The CDR3 consists of 15 residues.

This clonotype was seen more than once but under ten times. The chain joins TRBV4-3 to TRBJ1-6; D might be TRBD1 (6 bases). The CDR3 has 16 amino acids. The ends were cut back, 0 bases at V and 6 bases at J, with 12 bases in the middle. The germline V gene encodes CDR1 LGHNA and CDR2 YSLEER. The CDR3 spells CASSQDGGGGNSPLHF. DNA for the CDR3: TGCGCCAGCAGCCAAGATGGGGGAGGGGGTAATTCACCCCTCCACTTT.

This clonotype has only a few counts. The chain carries TRBV6-1 and TRBJ1-1; a weak D match, TRBD1 (5 bases). Trimming took 6 bases from V and 1 from J, leaving 15 bases between them. Germline CDR1 and CDR2: MNHNS and SASEGT. This CDR3 region has 15 residues. The CDR3 protein is CASRGGTAGNTEAFF. DNA of the CDR3: TGTGCCAGCAGGGGAGGGACCGCTGGGAACACTGAAGCTTTCTTT.

This clonotype was counted only a few times. This sequence joins TRBV20-1 and TRBJ1-1, with a weak D call TRBD1 (6 bases). Germline CDR1 and CDR2: DFQATT and SNEGSKA (reference sequence). CDR3 length: 12 amino acids. The CDR3 sequence is CSVQGRIIEAFF. The CDR3, as DNA: TGCAGCGTACAGGGTCGGATAATCGAAGCTTTCTTT.

The rearrangement links TRBV6-6 to TRBJ1-5; D gene ambiguous. The ends were cut back, 4 bases at V and 3 bases at J, with 13 bases in the middle. The CDR3 sequence is 15 residues long. The germline V gene has CDR1 MNHNY and CDR2 SVGAGI (reference sequence). The CDR3 loop is CASSSFTGSNQPQHF. CDR3 in DNA: TGTGCCAGCAGTTCATTCACGGGTTCCAATCAGCCCCAGCATTTT.

V gene TRBV7-6 combines with J gene TRBJ1-2; D is perhaps TRBD1 (5 bases). Per germline, CDR1 SGHVS and CDR2 FNYEAQ. V was trimmed by 5 bases and J by 5 bases, leaving 15 bases between them. The CDR3 length is 14 residues. Here the CDR3 reads CASSRGGTEYGYTF. Written as DNA, the CDR3 is TGTGCCAGCAGCCGAGGCGGGACGGAATATGGCTACACCTTC.

In this sample, this clonotype turned up many times. The chain has TRBV5-1 and TRBJ1-2; TRBD1 matches 8 bases. CDR1 and CDR2 (germline): SGHRS, YFSETQ. The CDR3 contains 14 residues. The V and J ends lost 0 bases and 4 bases, in that order; junction bases with no gene match: 2. The CDR3 nucleotides read TGCGCCAGCAGCTTGGGGACAGGGAGCTATGGCTACACCTTC. The encoded protein is CASSLGTGSYGYTF.

The chain has TRBV29-1 and TRBJ1-3; unclear D gene. The germline V gene encodes CDR1 SQVTM and CDR2 ANQGSEA. Trimming took 5 bases from V and 0 from J, leaving 8 bases between them. This CDR3 comprises 13 residues. In DNA, the CDR3 is TGCAGCGTTTCCCTCCTCTCTGGAAACACCATATATTTT. This sequence encodes CSVSLLSGNTIYF.

This chain uses TRBV20-1 with TRBJ1-5; D unclear. This CDR3 has 14 residues. The ends were cut back, 2 bases at V and 7 bases at J, with 15 bases in the middle. Germline CDR1 reads DFQATT; CDR2 reads SNEGSKA (reference sequence). CDR3 protein: CSARQLAGIQPQHF. CDR3 bases: TGCAGTGCTAGACAACTAGCTGGGATCCAGCCCCAGCATTTT.

This rearrangement joins TRBV2 to TRBJ2-3, with 8 bases identical to TRBD2. The CDR3 extends over 15 amino acids. The germline CDR1 and CDR2 sequences are SNHLY and FYNNEI. V shed 8 bases, J shed 11 bases, and the junction held 18 bases outside the gene matches. This CDR3 reads CASARVAGPPGGQYF. CDR3 DNA sequence: TGTGCCAGCGCTCGGGTAGCGGGGCCACCGGGAGGGCAGTATTTT.

This clonotype was picked up a small number of times. The rearrangement uses TRBV5-1 and TRBJ2-7; a weak D match, TRBD1 (5 bases). V lost 0 bases and J 1 base, leaving 8 bases between the germline ends. CDR1 and CDR2 from the germline V gene are SGHRS and YFSETQ. This CDR3 is 14 amino acids long. CDR3 amino acids: CASSLAPGSYEQYV. The CDR3 bases are TGCGCCAGCAGCTTGGCCCCAGGGTCCTACGAGCAGTACGTC.

This clonotype was detected ten times or more. The chain carries TRBV6-2 or TRBV6-3 and TRBJ2-5, with 10 nucleotides matching TRBD1. Germline V gene lookup returns CDR1 MNHEY and CDR2 SVGEGT. J lost 8 bases, V lost 6 bases, and 15 bases had no gene match. The CDR3 totals 16 residues. The CDR3 spells CASSPDAGTGEYTQYF. The CDR3 bases are TGTGCCAGCAGCCCCGACGCCGGGACAGGGGAGTATACCCAGTACTTC.

The chain links TRBV7-2 to TRBJ2-5; 8 positions agree with TRBD2. The CDR3 sequence is 15 residues long. Germline CDR1 is SGHTA and CDR2 is FQGNSA. Losses at the gene ends were 5 bases for V and 4 bases for J; bases not matched to a gene: 9. Written as DNA, the CDR3 is TGTGCCAGCAGCCACGGGGGGGCAGCCCGAGAGACCCAGTACTTC. Translated: CASSHGGAARETQYF. Looking up the rest from reference TRBV7-2 and TRBJ2-5 gives the full variable domain: GAGVSQSPSNKVTEKGKDVELRCDPISGHTALYWYRQSLGQGLEFLIYFQGNSAPDKSGLPSDRFSAERTGGSVSTLTIQRTQQEDSAVYLCASSHGGAARETQYFGPGTRLLVL.

The sample holds a few counts of this clonotype. This sequence joins TRBV6-5 and TRBJ1-2; D remains ambiguous. CDR3 length: 15 amino acids. Trimming cost V 2 bases and J 5 bases, with 15 bases left between them. Germline values: CDR1 MNHEY, CDR2 SVGAGI. The CDR3 sequence: CASSYKAVGTYGYTF. The CDR3 DNA reads TGTGCCAGCAGTTACAAGGCAGTCGGTACTTATGGCTACACCTTC.